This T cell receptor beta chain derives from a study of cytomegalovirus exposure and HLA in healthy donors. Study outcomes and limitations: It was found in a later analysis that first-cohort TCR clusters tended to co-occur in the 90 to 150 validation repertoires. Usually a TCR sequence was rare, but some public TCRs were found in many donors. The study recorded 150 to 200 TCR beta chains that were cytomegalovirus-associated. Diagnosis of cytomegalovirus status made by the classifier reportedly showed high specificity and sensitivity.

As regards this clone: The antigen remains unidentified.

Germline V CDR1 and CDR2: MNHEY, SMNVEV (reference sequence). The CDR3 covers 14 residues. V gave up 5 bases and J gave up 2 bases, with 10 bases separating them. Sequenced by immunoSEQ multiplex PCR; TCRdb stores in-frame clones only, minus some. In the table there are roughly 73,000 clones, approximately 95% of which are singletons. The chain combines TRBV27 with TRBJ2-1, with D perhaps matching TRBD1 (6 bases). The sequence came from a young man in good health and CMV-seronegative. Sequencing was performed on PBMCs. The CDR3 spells CASSQGSPYNEQFF. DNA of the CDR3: TGTGCCAGCAGTCAGGGGAGTCCCTACAATGAGCAGTTCTTC.